This T cell receptor beta chain was found in a study of monozygotic twins with inflammatory bowel disease. Study-wide findings and caveats: Healthy co-twins had higher TCRbeta inverse Simpson diversity than their IBD twins. Immunosuppressive treatments were not uniform, and this may have added variability to patient repertoires.

TCRdb re-called the 5' RACE reads; every CDR3 protein appears as one record, without DNA. The sample data list over 110,000 distinct CDR3 sequences. On this clonotype itself: Its antigen is still unknown.

The length of the CDR3 is 14 residues. The V gene's germline CDR1 is DFQATT and CDR2 SNEGSKA (reference sequence). Sequenced input: blood. The origin of this receptor is a human donor with ulcerative colitis or Crohn's disease, or a healthy co-twin of an affected twin (not recorded which). V and J are TRBV20-1 and TRBJ1-3. This CDR3 reads CSARADSVGNTIYF.